This TCR beta chain was documented in a study of T cells in Graves' hyperthyroidism and ophthalmopathy. V shed 7 bases and J shed 4 bases, with 23 bases lying between them. This CDR3 has 18 residues. The germline gives CDR1 LNHDA, CDR2 SQIVND (reference sequence). This clonotype was seen a few times. Authors of the study amplified TCR beta CDR3 regions from RNA transcripts. The TCR CDR3 was amplified in a first-round RT-PCR using the HTBI primer set. TCRdb re-derived calls from the multiplex PCR reads in MiXCR, one entry per CDR3 protein. The sample consists of 90,000 to 120,000 distinct CDR3 sequences, 15% to 20% of them appearing once. The study defined stable Graves' hyperthyroidism as no ophthalmopathy progression within 18 months. It was uncontrolled infection, other autoimmune disease, pregnancy or lactation that excluded patients. The authors took PBMCs from 10 ml fresh peripheral blood.

J is TRBJ2-6 and V is TRBV19; TRBD1 is a possible D gene (7 bases). The TCR originated in a woman in her 50s with Graves' hyperthyroidism. The sample consisted of blood. Written as DNA, the CDR3 is TGTGCCAGTATCGGGGGACAGATAGAACACGGGGGGGCCAACGTCCTGACTTTC. This translates into CASIGGQIEHGGANVLTF.